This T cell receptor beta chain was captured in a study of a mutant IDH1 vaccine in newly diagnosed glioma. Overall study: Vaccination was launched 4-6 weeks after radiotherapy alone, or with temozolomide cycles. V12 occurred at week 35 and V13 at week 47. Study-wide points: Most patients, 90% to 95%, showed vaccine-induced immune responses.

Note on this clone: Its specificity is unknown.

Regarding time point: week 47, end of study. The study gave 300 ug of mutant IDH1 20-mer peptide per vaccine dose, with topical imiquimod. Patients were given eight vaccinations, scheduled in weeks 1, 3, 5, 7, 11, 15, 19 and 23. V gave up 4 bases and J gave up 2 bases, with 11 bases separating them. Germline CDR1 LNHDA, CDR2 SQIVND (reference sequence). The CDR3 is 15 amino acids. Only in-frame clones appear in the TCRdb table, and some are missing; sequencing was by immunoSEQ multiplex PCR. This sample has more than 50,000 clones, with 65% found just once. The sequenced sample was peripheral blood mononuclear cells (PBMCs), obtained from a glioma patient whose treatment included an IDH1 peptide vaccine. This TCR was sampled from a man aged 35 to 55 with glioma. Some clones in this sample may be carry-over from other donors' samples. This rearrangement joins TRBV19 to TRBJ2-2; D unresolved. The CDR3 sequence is CASSTNWGNTGELFF. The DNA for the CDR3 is TGTGCCAGTAGTACTAATTGGGGAAACACCGGGGAGCTGTTTTTT.